The 22 T cell receptor beta chains given below trace back to one sample, sequenced in a study of cytomegalovirus exposure and HLA in healthy donors. Amplification used 60 Vbeta primers and 13 Jbeta primers. TCRdb's table, derived via immunoSEQ multiplex PCR, lists solely in-frame clones and lacks some. The table includes 50,000 to 60,000 clones, roughly 80% detected once. What was sequenced was PBMCs. All receptors come from a woman aged 35 to 49 in good health and CMV-seropositive.

The V call is TRBV30, the J call TRBJ1-6; 10 positions match TRBD1. The germline CDR1 and CDR2 sequences are GTSNPN and SVGIG (reference sequence). The J segment lost 9 bases and the V segment lost 3 bases, leaving 8 bases of the junction unmatched. This CDR3 has 15 amino acids. The CDR3 loop is CAWSDRGLGGSPLHF. The CDR3 DNA reads as TGTGCCTGGAGCGACAGGGGGCTAGGGGGTTCACCCCTCCACTTT.

The chain combines TRBV19 with TRBJ2-5; 7 bases match TRBD1. Germline CDR1 is LNHDA and CDR2 is SQIVND (reference sequence). The junction had 11 bases not matched to a gene; V was cut back by 7 bases and J by 3 bases. The CDR3 extends over 15 amino acids. The CDR3 reads CASTGTPGQKETQYF. CDR3 bases: TGTGCCAGTACCGGGACCCCGGGACAGAAAGAGACCCAGTACTTC.

This clone was detected once. No conserved phenylalanine or tryptophan is present at the end of the CDR3, so a read error is the likely explanation. The limits of the CDR3 on the DNA are not certain, so only TCRdb's listed CDR3 is given. This sequence joins TRBV29-1 and TRBJ2-7; the table's D gene call, TRBD1, was not cross checked with the DNA. Germline V gene data show CDR1 as SQVTM and CDR2 as ANQGSEA. Termini included, the CDR3 measures 11 amino acids. The CDR3 spells CSVEDYPGTGI.

This clone has just a few counts. The V and J genes are TRBV7-2 and TRBJ2-3; TRBD2 might be the D (6 bases). Germline V CDR1 and CDR2: SGHTA, FQGNSA. The CDR3 covers 18 residues. V was pared by 1 base and J by 0 bases, with 17 bases between. CDR3 DNA sequence: TGTGCCAGCAGCTTAGAGCCCGTTCTAGCGCCGAGCACAGATACGCAGTATTTT. Translated: CASSLEPVLAPSTDTQYF.

The chain joins TRBV6-5 to TRBJ2-4; the D gene is possibly TRBD2 (5 bases). Trimming removed 2 bases at V and 7 bases at J, with 12 bases between. The CDR3 extends over 14 amino acids. Per germline, CDR1 MNHEY and CDR2 SVGAGI. The chain's CDR3 is CASSYGKEANIQYF. As DNA, the CDR3 is TGTGCCAGCAGTTACGGGAAGGAGGCCAACATTCAGTACTTC.

The CDR3 region is CASSFGTGNNNSPLHF. The CDR3 DNA is TGCGCCAGCAGCTTTGGGACAGGGAATAACAATTCACCCCTCCACTTT. The chain couples TRBV4-3 to TRBJ1-6; 9 nucleotides agree with TRBD1. The germline gives CDR1 LGHNA, CDR2 YSLEER. Trimming took 5 bases from V and 7 from J; bases not matched to a gene: 9. The CDR3 loop spans 16 amino acids.

The chain is built from TRBV30 and TRBJ1-6; D unresolved. The CDR3 is 12 residues long. The V end was cut by 2 bases, the J end by 10 bases, with 9 bases between. Looked up from germline, CDR1 is GTSNPN and CDR2 is SVGIG (reference sequence). The CDR3 is CAWSTIRSPLHF. CDR3 nucleotides: TGTGCCTGGAGTACCATTCGGTCACCCCTCCACTTT. Complete variable domain (other parts from reference TRBV30 and TRBJ1-6): SQTIHQWPATLVQPVGSPLSLECTVEGTSNPNLYWYRQAAGRGLQLLFYSVGIGQISSEVPQNLSASRPQDRQFILSSKKLLLSDSGFYLCAWSTIRSPLHFGNGTRLTVT.

The CDR3 DNA is TGTGCCAGCAGTCAATACAGGGGGCCCTACTACGAGCAGTACTTC. Residues: CASSQYRGPYYEQYF. This chain uses TRBV6-5 with TRBJ2-7; TRBD1 aligns across 9 bases. The J segment lost 3 bases and the V segment lost 5 bases, leaving 8 bases of the junction unmatched. The V gene's germline CDR1 is MNHEY and CDR2 SVGAGI. The CDR3 contains 15 residues.

In its sample, this clone was seen once. The genes are TRBV6-5 and TRBJ1-2, with 8 bases that match TRBD1. J gave up 3 bases and V 4 bases, and 7 bases lay outside the gene matches. Germline V CDR1 and CDR2: MNHEY, SVGAGI. CDR3 length equals 15 residues. CDR3 nucleotides: TGTGCCAGCAGTTTTGTCAGGGGGCAGGACTATGGCTACACCTTC. As protein: CASSFVRGQDYGYTF.

This sequence joins TRBV30 and TRBJ1-2; 9 bases fit TRBD1. Looked up from germline, CDR1 is GTSNPN and CDR2 is SVGIG (reference sequence). This CDR3 is 10 amino acids long. Germline trimming cut 8 bases from V and 5 bases from J; bases unmatched to any gene: 0. The DNA for the CDR3 is TGTGCCGGGACAGGGTATGGCTACACCTTC. This gives the protein CAGTGYGYTF.

The chain combines TRBV29-1 with TRBJ1-4; TRBD1 is a possible D gene (6 bases). Trimming shortened V by 4 bases and J by 7 bases, and 22 bases separated the two germline ends. The CDR3 length is 16 residues. The germline CDR1 and CDR2 sequences are SQVTM and ANQGSEA. CDR3: CSVGGGRGKTREKLFF. Written as DNA, the CDR3 is TGCAGCGTTGGGGGGGGCCGCGGGAAAACGCGTGAAAAACTGTTTTTT.

This clone was detected once. The chain carries TRBV2 and TRBJ2-3; 11 nucleotides agree with TRBD2. From germline, CDR1 is SNHLY and CDR2 FYNNEI. This CDR3 is built from 16 residues. The J segment lost 6 bases and the V segment lost 1 base, leaving 6 bases of the junction unmatched. The CDR3 protein is CASSEETSGDGDTQYF. The CDR3 DNA reads as TGTGCCAGCAGTGAAGAGACTAGCGGGGATGGCGATACGCAGTATTTT.

J is TRBJ2-5 and V is TRBV21-1; no DNA check was done on the table's D call, TRBD1. TRBV21-1 has pseudogene status. The CDR3 is made up of 16 amino acids. The CDR3 nucleotides read TGTGCCAGCAGCGTAAAACCACAGGGGCGCTTCAAGACCCAGTACTTC. It encodes CASSVKPQGRFKTQYF.

This rearrangement joins TRBV27 to TRBJ1-2; D might be TRBD1 (6 bases). Germline assignment: CDR1 MNHEY and CDR2 SMNVEV (reference sequence). Trimming took off 3 bases at V and 6 bases at J, with 11 bases between the two ends. This CDR3 contains 13 residues. CDR3 nucleotides: TGTGCCAGCAGTTTTCAGGGGTCTGATGGCTACACCTTC. Translation: CASSFQGSDGYTF.

For the CDR3, the DNA is TGTGCCAGCTCACCACTCGGGAACACTGAAGCTTTCTTT. Its protein is CASSPLGNTEAFF. The rearrangement uses TRBV18 and TRBJ1-1; D remains unclear. The germline V gene has CDR1 KGHSH and CDR2 LQKENI. V gave up 1 base and J gave up 1 base, with 4 bases separating them. There are 13 residues in the CDR3.

This clone was detected once. This chain uses TRBV21-1 with TRBJ2-7; the table's D call, TRBD2, was not checked against the DNA. TRBV21-1 is a listed pseudogene. This CDR3 region has 14 residues. The CDR3 loop reads CASSKAEEPYEQYF. CDR3 DNA: TGTGCCAGCAGCAAAGCTGAGGAGCCCTACGAGCAGTACTTC.

This clone was detected once. This chain uses TRBV7-9 with TRBJ2-5, with 7 nucleotides matching TRBD1. Germline assignment: CDR1 SEHNR and CDR2 FQNEAQ (reference sequence). V lost 2 bases, J lost 4 bases, and 1 base stayed unmatched. CDR3 length: 13 amino acids. This CDR3 is CASSLTGVETQYF. CDR3 coding DNA: TGTGCCAGCAGCTTAACAGGGGTAGAGACCCAGTACTTC.

The chain carries TRBV18 and TRBJ1-1; no reliable D call. This CDR3 has 13 amino acids. Germline V CDR1 and CDR2: KGHSH, LQKENI. V dropped 2 bases and J dropped 6 bases, with 10 bases sitting between them. CDR3 sequence (DNA): TGTGCCAGCTCACCAGACGGGATTCCTGAAGCTTTCTTT. Protein product: CASSPDGIPEAFF.

The chain uses TRBV27 and TRBJ1-6; D is ambiguous. Germline V gene lookup returns CDR1 MNHEY and CDR2 SMNVEV (reference sequence). CDR3 length: 13 residues. Trimming cost V 2 bases and J 13 bases, with 12 bases left between them. CDR3 sequence reads: CASSLSSRSPLHF. The CDR3 region has the DNA TGTGCCAGCAGTTTAAGTAGCCGGTCCCCCCTCCACTTT.

The genes are TRBV7-2 and TRBJ1-1, with a weak D call TRBD1 (6 bases). CDR1 and CDR2 from the germline V gene are SGHTA and FQGNSA. With 1 base removed from V and 8 bases from J, the gap between germline ends came to 17 bases. The CDR3 extends over 15 amino acids. CDR3 DNA: TGTGCCAGCAGCTTAGATTTCGCAGGGGTAGGGGAAGCTTTCTTT. It codes for CASSLDFAGVGEAFF. Full variable domain (missing parts from reference TRBV7-2 and TRBJ1-1): GAGVSQSPSNKVTEKGKDVELRCDPISGHTALYWYRQSLGQGLEFLIYFQGNSAPDKSGLPSDRFSAERTGGSVSTLTIQRTQQEDSAVYLCASSLDFAGVGEAFFGQGTRLTVV.

This chain links TRBV7-3 with TRBJ2-7; TRBD1 matches at 11 bases. V trimming: 5 bases; J trimming: 6 bases; junction bases outside the gene matches: 6. This CDR3 comprises 14 residues. Germline loops: CDR1 SGHTA, CDR2 FQGTGA. DNA of the CDR3: TGTGCCAGCAGCCGGACAGGGGGCGCGTCCGAGCAGTACTTC. This sequence encodes CASSRTGGASEQYF.

The chain uses TRBV10-2 and TRBJ2-6; 10 bases agree with TRBD2. The CDR3 has 16 amino acids. CDR1 and CDR2 (germline): WSHSY, SAAADI. J gave up 0 bases and V 4 bases, and 0 bases lay outside the gene matches. DNA for the CDR3: TGCGCCAGCAGTGCTAGCGGGGGCTCTGGGGCCAACGTCCTGACTTTC. This sequence encodes CASSASGGSGANVLTF.